The T cell receptor (beta chain) under discussion was sequenced for a study of shared clonotypes between healthy human individuals. Deep-level settings were used for running the assay. DNA input for the unsorted PBMC replicate PCRs was about 280 ng, approximately 30,000 T cell genomes. Sequenced by immunoSEQ multiplex PCR; TCRdb stores in-frame clones only, minus some. This sample yields about 87,000 clones, of which approximately 51% are seen a single time; about 15% belongs to the top ten. This clone was counted ten times or more. As yet, its antigen is unknown. The CDR3 sequence is 14 residues long. Germline CDR1 MDHEN, CDR2 SYDVKM. V was pared by 5 bases and J by 4 bases, with 14 bases between. General study points: The represented genetic and exposure-history diversity was limited by the small number of donors.

Unsorted samples relied on around 100 million PBMCs, which served as the source of genomic DNA. The sequencing input was PBMCs. This sequence was found in a woman in her forties in good health. Some clones in this sample may be carry-over from other donors' samples. The rearrangement joins TRBV28 to TRBJ2-5; D unclear. CDR3 residues: CASSRNAESETQYF. The CDR3 nucleotides read TGTGCCAGCAGTAGGAACGCTGAGTCAGAGACCCAGTACTTC. Complete variable domain (other parts from reference TRBV28 and TRBJ2-5): DVKVTQSSRYLVKRTGEKVFLECVQDMDHENMFWYRQDPGLGLRLIYFSYDVKMKEKGDIPEGYSVSREKKERFSLILESASTNQTSMYLCASSRNAESETQYFGPGTRLLVL.